Shown below are 19 T cell receptor beta chains from a single sample sequenced in a study of cytomegalovirus exposure and HLA in healthy donors. Primers included in the PCR were 60 Vbeta and 13 Jbeta primers. Profiled with immunoSEQ multiplex PCR; TCRdb holds only in-frame clones, not every one. The table lists under 200,000 clones, approximately 84% of them singletons. Sample: PBMCs. Receptors originate from a male donor in good health and CMV-seropositive.

The count of this clone is one. This chain connects TRBV7-8 to TRBJ1-2; tentative D call: TRBD1 (6 bases). The V end was cut by 1 base, the J end by 4 bases, with 10 bases between. This CDR3 comprises 14 residues. CDR1 and CDR2 (germline): SGHVS, FQNEAQ. The DNA for the CDR3 is TGTGCCAGCAGCTTAGAAGTAGGGGGCTATGGCTACACCTTC. Translation gives CASSLEVGGYGYTF.

This clone was detected only once. The chain links TRBV7-8 to TRBJ2-7, with 9 bases aligning to TRBD2. Germline loops: CDR1 SGHVS, CDR2 FQNEAQ. Trimming at V came to 6 bases and at J to 3 bases, leaving 15 bases not matched to a gene. The CDR3 is 17 amino acids. This chain's CDR3 is CASSYRSSGRTLYEQYF. The CDR3 DNA reads as TGTGCCAGCAGTTACCGTTCCAGCGGGAGGACCCTCTACGAGCAGTACTTC.

This clone was observed once. CDR3 amino acids: CASSVAGTANTEAFF. CDR3 sequence (DNA): TGTGCCAGCAGCGTAGCCGGGACAGCGAACACTGAAGCTTTCTTT. The rearrangement uses TRBV9 and TRBJ1-1, with 7 bases matching TRBD1. V was clipped by 0 bases and J by 1 base; unmatched bases: 3. This CDR3 region has 15 residues. Germline lookup yields CDR1 SGDLS and CDR2 YYNGEE.

V is TRBV11-3 and J is TRBJ2-7; TRBD2 might be the D (5 bases). CDR3 length: 13 amino acids. V lost 1 base and J lost 6, with 10 bases in between. CDR1 and CDR2 (germline): SGHNT, YENEEA. As DNA, the CDR3 is TGTGCCAGCAGCTTAGTCAGAGGGATCGAGCAGTACTTC. This codes for CASSLVRGIEQYF.

This chain connects TRBV21-1 to TRBJ2-3; TRBD2 is the table's D call and was not checked against the DNA. TRBV21-1 is a pseudogene segment. The CDR3 contains 19 residues. CDR3 sequence reads: CASSTRQGAQREVTDTQYF. The CDR3 bases are TGTGCCAGCAGCACCCGACAGGGGGCGCAGCGGGAGGTCACAGATACGCAGTATTTT.

This clone was observed a few times. The chain is built from TRBV4-3 and TRBJ1-1, with D unresolved. Looked up from germline, CDR1 is LGHNA and CDR2 is YSLEER. V was trimmed by 0 bases and J by 11 bases, leaving 19 bases between them. This CDR3 has 15 residues. The CDR3 is CASSQESKPPDLAFF. The CDR3 nucleotides read TGCGCCAGCAGCCAAGAGAGTAAGCCCCCTGATCTGGCTTTCTTT.

A single count supports this clone. V is TRBV4-3 and J is TRBJ2-3, with D possibly matching TRBD2 (5 bases). The CDR3 has 13 residues. The germline V gene has CDR1 LGHNA and CDR2 YSLEER. V was shortened by 3 bases and J by 4 bases, with 8 bases between the two germline ends. The CDR3 sequence: CASSHVLADTQYF. Written as DNA, the CDR3 is TGCGCCAGCAGCCACGTACTAGCAGATACGCAGTATTTT.

V and J are TRBV19 and TRBJ1-5, with a possible D match to TRBD1 (5 bases). This CDR3 comprises 14 residues. CDR1 and CDR2 (germline): LNHDA, SQIVND (reference sequence). Between the trimmed V and J ends, which lost 4 bases and 3 bases, there was a span of 10 bases. The CDR3 loop reads CASSTQGPNQPQHF. The CDR3 DNA sequence: TGTGCCAGTAGTACCCAGGGTCCCAATCAGCCCCAGCATTTT.

This clone was observed a single time. This sequence joins TRBV5-4 and TRBJ2-5; 13 bases fit TRBD2. The DNA end favors TRBJ2-7, so the J call may be wrong. There are 17 residues in the CDR3. Germline V gene lookup returns CDR1 SGHNT and CDR2 YYREEE (reference sequence). As DNA, the CDR3 is TGTGCCAGCAGCTCGCGGACTAGCGGGAGTACCAGGTACGAGCAGTACTTC. Encoded protein: CASSSRTSGSTRYEQYF.

This clone was counted between two and nine times. The rearrangement uses TRBV7-9 and TRBJ1-3; D gene ambiguous. The CDR3 length is 14 residues. From germline, CDR1 is SEHNR and CDR2 FQNEAQ (reference sequence). Trimming removed 3 bases from V and 10 bases from J, with 16 bases in between. The CDR3 loop reads CASSFGQAPATIYF. DNA for the CDR3: TGTGCCAGCAGCTTCGGCCAGGCCCCCGCGACCATATATTTT.

The genes are TRBV5-1 and TRBJ1-6; a possible D gene is TRBD1 (5 bases). The CDR3 runs to 14 residues. The V and J ends lost 0 bases and 11 bases respectively, with 12 bases between them. Germline values: CDR1 SGHRS, CDR2 YFSETQ. CDR3 amino acids: CASSLGQGLAPLHF. CDR3 DNA sequence: TGCGCCAGCAGCTTGGGGCAGGGTCTAGCACCCCTCCACTTT.

CDR3 nucleotide sequence: TGTGCCAGCAGCGCACGACAGGGTGGGTTAGAAAAACTGTTTTTT. Amino acids: CASSARQGGLEKLFF. The chain has TRBV5-8 and TRBJ1-4; 7 bases align to TRBD1. CDR3 length: 15 amino acids. Germline loops: CDR1 SGHTS, CDR2 YDEGEE. Unmatched junction bases numbered 11, after V lost 4 bases and J lost 8 bases. The variable domain in full, with the rest retrieved from reference TRBV5-8 and TRBJ1-4, is EAGVTQSPTHLIKTRGQQATLRCSPISGHTSVYWYQQALGLGLQFLLWYDEGEERNRGNFPPRFSGRQFPNYSSELNVNALELEDSALYLCASSARQGGLEKLFFGSGTQLSVL.

The V and J genes are TRBV28 and TRBJ1-4; 8 nucleotides line up with TRBD1. The CDR3 is 15 amino acids. Germline V gene sequence: CDR1 MDHEN, CDR2 SYDVKM. V gave up 6 bases and J gave up 1 base; unmatched junction bases: 4. The CDR3 nucleotides read TGTGCCAGCAGCGGACAGGGTCGAACTAATGAAAAACTGTTTTTT. The encoded protein is CASSGQGRTNEKLFF.

The chain carries TRBV9 and TRBJ2-7; D call uncertain. CDR3 length: 14 amino acids. Germline V CDR1 and CDR2: SGDLS, YYNGEE. Trimming removed 0 bases at V and 2 bases at J, with 9 bases between. CDR3 region: CASSVGELAYEQYF. The CDR3 nucleotides read TGTGCCAGCAGCGTAGGAGAGCTAGCCTACGAGCAGTACTTC.

J is TRBJ1-3 and V is TRBV28; the match to TRBD1 covers 8 bases. After removal of 7 bases from V and 4 bases from J, the junction contained 6 bases not matched to a gene. The germline V gene has CDR1 MDHEN and CDR2 SYDVKM. This CDR3 contains 14 residues. This CDR3 reads CASNNRGSGNTIYF. The CDR3 DNA is TGTGCCAGCAATAACAGGGGGAGCGGAAACACCATATATTTT.

This chain's CDR3 is CASSLEFRGRVHSSGNTIYF. The CDR3 nucleotides read TGTGCCAGCAGCTTAGAGTTTAGGGGTAGGGTTCACTCCTCTGGAAACACCATATATTTT. This chain connects TRBV11-2 to TRBJ1-3, with D perhaps TRBD1 (5 bases). The germline gives CDR1 SGHAT, CDR2 FQNNGV. V was shortened by 0 bases and J by 0 bases, with 21 bases between the two germline ends. The CDR3 is made up of 20 amino acids.

This chain uses TRBV5-1 with TRBJ2-7; the D gene is possibly TRBD1 (5 bases). CDR3 length equals 15 residues. V was pared by 1 base and J by 4 bases, with 15 bases between. Germline V gene data show CDR1 as SGHRS and CDR2 as YFSETQ. CDR3 DNA: TGCGCCAGCAGCTTGCAGGGAAGGTCGGTGTACGAGCAGTACTTC. It yields the protein CASSLQGRSVYEQYF.

V gene TRBV6-5 combines with J gene TRBJ2-7, with TRBD2 matching 7 bases. Trimming took 1 base from V and 5 from J; bases not matched to a gene: 8. In germline, CDR1 is MNHEY, CDR2 SVGAGI. The CDR3 totals 15 residues. CDR3 region: CASSYFGGRGDEQYF. For the CDR3, the DNA is TGTGCCAGCAGTTACTTCGGCGGGAGAGGGGACGAGCAGTACTTC.

The chain is built from TRBV4-3 and TRBJ2-1; possible D gene TRBD2, 6 bases. The CDR3 length is 17 residues. Between the trimmed V and J ends, which lost 1 base and 0 bases, there was a span of 13 bases. CDR1 is LGHNA, CDR2 YSLEER, per germline. The CDR3 DNA sequence: TGCGCCAGCAGCCAAGGCGGCGGGGCGAGCTCCTACAATGAGCAGTTCTTC. Translated: CASSQGGGASSYNEQFF.